This section outlines one TCR beta chain sequence together with its context. The source of the sample is a study of cytomegalovirus exposure and HLA in healthy donors. The CDR3 has 13 amino acids. The V gene end was trimmed by 1 base and the J gene end by 6 bases; junction bases not matched to a gene: 0. Per germline, CDR1 MNHNS and CDR2 SASEGT. TCRdb's table, derived via immunoSEQ multiplex PCR, lists solely in-frame clones and lacks some. The data hold about 110,000 clones, with roughly 84% observed a single time. The TCR comes from a woman between 18 and 29 years old in good health and CMV-seronegative. The material sequenced was PBMCs. The chain has TRBV6-1 and TRBJ2-1, with 7 bases identical to TRBD2. In nucleotides, the CDR3 is TGTGCCAGCAGTGAAGGGGGGGGCAATGAGCAGTTCTTC. Translating it yields CASSEGGGNEQFF.